Following are 14 T cell receptor beta chains from one sample sequenced in a study of T cells in Graves' hyperthyroidism and ophthalmopathy. Researchers amplified the TCR beta CDR3 regions from RNA transcripts. In the first-round RT-PCR of the TCR CDR3, the HTBI primer set was used. A single record per CDR3 protein comes from TCRdb applying MiXCR to the multiplex PCR reads. The top ten clones hold roughly 12% of a sample with 50,000 to 75,000 distinct CDR3 sequences, roughly 50% of them seen once. The sequenced sample was blood. These TCRs come from a woman aged 30 to 39 with Graves' ophthalmopathy.

The V gene is TRBV7-2, the J gene TRBJ2-6, with 12 nucleotides matching TRBD1. Germline CDR1 is SGHTA and CDR2 is FQGNSA. The junction had 9 bases not matched to a gene; V was cut back by 1 base and J by 11 bases. The CDR3 has 17 residues. The CDR3 DNA reads as TGTGCCAGCAGCTTAGAACCGGGACAGGGGGCGTTCGACGTCCTGACTTTC. Translation: CASSLEPGQGAFDVLTF.

This clonotype was detected many times. V is TRBV5-8 and J is TRBJ2-7, with 8 bases lining up with TRBD1. Germline assignment: CDR1 SGHTS and CDR2 YDEGEE. The CDR3 contains 16 residues. V lost 4 bases to trimming and J lost 2 bases; unmatched junction nucleotides: 11. CDR3 sequence: CASSQGQGKSAYEQYF. The DNA of the CDR3 is TGTGCCAGCAGCCAAGGACAGGGAAAAAGCGCCTACGAGCAGTACTTC.

This clonotype was seen many times. The chain links TRBV5-1 to TRBJ2-7; TRBD2 might be the D (5 bases). The V gene lost 4 bases and the J gene lost 1 base, with 9 bases spanning the gap. The CDR3 length is 13 residues. Germline V lookup: CDR1 SGHRS, CDR2 YFSETQ. Written as DNA, the CDR3 is TGCGCCAGCAGCGGGAGCCGGTCCTACGAGCAGTACTTC. Translation: CASSGSRSYEQYF.

V is TRBV5-6 and J is TRBJ2-1; 9 bases align to TRBD1. V gave up 5 bases and J gave up 4 bases; unmatched junction bases: 7. Germline values: CDR1 SGHDT, CDR2 YYEEEE. This CDR3 region has 15 residues. The CDR3 sequence: CASRYGQGQYNEQFF. The CDR3 DNA reads TGTGCCAGCAGATACGGACAGGGGCAATACAATGAGCAGTTCTTC.

The chain couples TRBV2 to TRBJ1-2; 7 bases map to TRBD1. The V and J ends lost 2 bases and 5 bases, in that order; junction bases with no gene match: 14. The germline V gene has CDR1 SNHLY and CDR2 FYNNEI. CDR3 length equals 17 residues. The CDR3 sequence: CASSETTGADTQYGYTF. The CDR3 nucleotides are TGTGCCAGCAGTGAAACCACAGGGGCAGATACGCAGTATGGCTACACCTTC.

This clonotype has ten or more counts. The J gene is TRBJ2-1, the V gene TRBV7-3; 15 positions match TRBD2. The ends lost 5 bases at V and 4 bases at J; junction bases unmatched: 9. Germline CDR1 and CDR2: SGHTA and FQGTGA. The CDR3 is 18 amino acids. CDR3 residues: CASSPRGLAGGIYNEQFF. DNA for the CDR3: TGTGCCAGCAGCCCCAGGGGACTAGCGGGAGGTATTTACAATGAGCAGTTCTTC.

The gene calls are TRBV5-4 and TRBJ2-3, with 10 bases that match TRBD2. The junction had 4 bases not matched to a gene; V was cut back by 3 bases and J by 0 bases. CDR3 size: 16 residues. Looked up from germline, CDR1 is SGHNT and CDR2 is YYREEE (reference sequence). CDR3 coding DNA: TGTGCCAGCAGCTGCGGGACTAGCGCTAGCACAGATACGCAGTATTTT. This sequence encodes CASSCGTSASTDTQYF.

This clonotype was seen many times. V is TRBV4-2 and J is TRBJ2-1, with D tentatively TRBD2 (6 bases). The CDR3 length is 14 residues. V was cut by 4 bases and J by 6 bases, with 13 bases left in between. Germline V gene data show CDR1 as LGHNA and CDR2 as YNFKEQ. The CDR3 reads CASSPTGGVNEQFF. The CDR3 nucleotides are TGTGCCAGCAGCCCGACCGGAGGGGTCAATGAGCAGTTCTTC.

V gene TRBV7-8 combines with J gene TRBJ2-1; 9 positions agree with TRBD1. V gave up 5 bases and J gave up 9 bases; unmatched junction bases: 14. CDR1 and CDR2 (germline): SGHVS, FQNEAQ. The CDR3 is 16 amino acids. CDR3 residues: CASSPVEDRGGGEQFF. The CDR3 DNA reads TGTGCCAGCAGCCCCGTAGAGGACAGGGGAGGCGGTGAGCAGTTCTTC.

This clonotype has ten or more counts. The chain joins TRBV11-1 to TRBJ2-7, with D unclear. The germline V gene encodes CDR1 SGHAT and CDR2 FQDESV (reference sequence). The V end was cut by 5 bases, the J end by 2 bases, with 16 bases between. This CDR3 spans 15 amino acids. CDR3 sequence: CASSPLAGVAYEQYF. As DNA, the CDR3 is TGTGCCAGCAGCCCACTGGCAGGAGTCGCCTACGAGCAGTACTTC.

The chain uses TRBV10-2 and TRBJ1-1; D is unresolved. V lost 3 bases to trimming and J lost 11 bases, with 22 bases between them. Looked up from germline, CDR1 is WSHSY and CDR2 is SAAADI. This CDR3 has 15 amino acids. CDR3 sequence reads: CASSDWTSIGTGAFF. CDR3 DNA sequence: TGCGCCAGCAGTGATTGGACTAGTATAGGTACCGGGGCTTTCTTT.

The chain is built from TRBV20-1 and TRBJ1-2, with TRBD1 as a possible D gene (5 bases). Germline loops: CDR1 DFQATT, CDR2 SNEGSKA (reference sequence). Trimming cost V 5 bases and J 8 bases, with 15 bases left between them. CDR3 length equals 12 residues. CDR3 nucleotide sequence: TGCAGTGCTCCCCCTGGGGCAGGAGGCTACACCTTC. This gives the protein CSAPPGAGGYTF.

Of note for this clonotype: This CDR3 fails to terminate in the conserved phenylalanine or tryptophan, so it likely reflects a read error. The chain recombines TRBV6-1 with TRBJ1-5, with D perhaps TRBD1 (5 bases). CDR1 and CDR2 from the germline V gene are MNHNS and SASEGT. The CDR3 length is 15 residues. V was shortened by 4 bases and J by 6 bases, with 16 bases between the two germline ends. The CDR3 sequence: CASSVTPDGGQPQHS. CDR3 nucleotides: TGTGCCAGCAGTGTAACGCCTGATGGGGGTCAGCCCCAGCATTCT.

This clonotype showed up many times. The rearrangement links TRBV5-1 to TRBJ1-4; D uncertain. The CDR3 is 15 residues long. Germline V CDR1 and CDR2: SGHRS, YFSETQ. V dropped 4 bases and J dropped 0 bases, with 10 bases sitting between them. The CDR3 sequence: CASSPHTTTNEKLFF. The CDR3, as DNA: TGCGCCAGCAGCCCCCACACCACAACTAATGAAAAACTGTTTTTT.